Described below is a single T cell receptor beta chain sequence and its context. The data originate from a study of CD8 T cell repertoires and HIV-1 epitope variants. V was pared by 3 bases and J by 2 bases, with 10 bases between. This CDR3 spans 13 amino acids. Germline CDR1 SQVTM, CDR2 ANQGSEA. Generated by immunoSEQ multiplex PCR, the TCRdb table keeps only in-frame clones and is missing some. The data contain under 100,000 clones, 60% to 80% of them singletons. This TCR derives from a male donor with HIV. V usage is TRBV29-1 and J usage is TRBJ1-1; D is uncertain. Sequenced input: uncultured baseline CD8+ T cells from peripheral blood mononuclear cells (PBMCs). The DNA of the CDR3 is TGCAGCGTTGATTTAGGGCCTAACACTGAAGCTTTCTTT. Its translation: CSVDLGPNTEAFF. Full variable domain (rest looked up from reference TRBV29-1 and TRBJ1-1): SAVISQKPSRDICQRGTSLTIQCQVDSQVTMMFWYRQQPGQSLTLIATANQGSEATYESGFVIDKFPISRPNLTFSTLTVSNMSPEDSSIYLCSVDLGPNTEAFFGQGTRLTVV.